These 26 T cell receptor beta chains were all obtained from the same sample, sequenced in a study of naive and memory T cell subsets. The library had UMIs added by 3' ligation of an oligonucleotide to TCR cDNA. Amplification of ligated cDNA took four PCR rounds with SP2 and nested alpha and beta constant primers. MiXCR, run by TCRdb on the 5' RACE reads, gives a single entry per CDR3 protein. The sample holds tens of thousands of distinct CDR3 sequences, over 3.5% seen once. These receptors all stem from a female donor in good health.

This clonotype has a count of ten or more. The CDR3 reads CASSIPDYSGANVLTF. The CDR3 region has the DNA TGTGCCAGTAGTATCCCAGATTACTCTGGGGCCAACGTCCTGACTTTC. The chain joins TRBV19 to TRBJ2-6; D is undetermined. CDR3 size: 16 residues. V lost 3 bases and J 0 bases, leaving 9 bases between the germline ends. The germline CDR1 and CDR2 sequences are LNHDA and SQIVND (reference sequence).

This clonotype has at least ten counts. The chain employs TRBV2 and TRBJ2-1; 9 bases line up with TRBD2. Germline V gene sequence: CDR1 SNHLY, CDR2 FYNNEI. V lost 4 bases and J lost 2; bases outside the gene matches: 6. The CDR3 length is 16 residues. The CDR3 protein is CASSAPGLAAYNEQFF. DNA of the CDR3: TGTGCCAGCAGTGCCCCGGGACTAGCTGCCTACAATGAGCAGTTCTTC.

This clonotype has ten or more counts. The genes are TRBV28 and TRBJ2-3, with TRBD2 identical over 8 bases. The CDR3 runs 15 residues. J lost 3 bases, V lost 3 bases, and 5 bases had no gene match. CDR1 MDHEN and CDR2 SYDVKM come from the germline V gene. CDR3 sequence (DNA): TGTGCCAGCAGTTTTGTGGGACTAGTTACAGATACGCAGTATTTT. Its protein product is CASSFVGLVTDTQYF.

This clonotype was observed many times. The genes are TRBV7-9 and TRBJ1-3, with 7 bases matching TRBD1. Trimming cost V 5 bases and J 0 bases; bases outside gene matches: 4. Germline assignment: CDR1 SEHNR and CDR2 FQNEAQ (reference sequence). This CDR3 is built from 15 residues. CDR3 bases: TGTGCCAGCAGCCCCTGGGACAGCTCTGGAAACACCATATATTTT. Translated: CASSPWDSSGNTIYF.

This clonotype has ten or more counts. CDR3 region: CASSGDLRVETQYF. In nucleotides, the CDR3 is TGTGCCAGCAGCGGGGACCTGAGGGTTGAGACCCAGTACTTC. This chain connects TRBV9 to TRBJ2-5, with D tentatively TRBD1 or TRBD2 (5 bases each). Germline-derived CDR1 and CDR2 are SGDLS and YYNGEE. This CDR3 comprises 14 residues. V was pared by 3 bases and J by 5 bases, with 14 bases between.

The sample holds many counts of this clonotype. This chain links TRBV14 with TRBJ2-3; D possibly corresponds to TRBD1 (5 bases). V was shortened by 3 bases and J by 10 bases, with 14 bases between the two germline ends. This CDR3 spans 13 amino acids. Germline CDR1 reads SGHDN; CDR2 reads FVKESK. CDR3 in amino acids: CASSQRQNGPQYF. For the CDR3, the DNA is TGTGCCAGCAGCCAGAGACAGAACGGTCCGCAGTATTTT.

This clonotype was picked up many times. This chain uses TRBV6-5 with TRBJ2-6, with 13 bases matching TRBD2. CDR3 size: 19 residues. V lost 7 bases, J lost 0 bases, and 9 bases stayed unmatched. Germline V CDR1 and CDR2: MNHEY, SVGAGI. CDR3 protein: CASNSGTSGKGSGANVLTF. Written as DNA, the CDR3 is TGTGCCAGCAACTCCGGGACTAGCGGGAAAGGCTCTGGGGCCAACGTCCTGACTTTC.

This clonotype was seen many times. CDR3 amino acids: CSVVRGEKLFF. The CDR3, as DNA: TGCAGCGTTGTAAGAGGTGAAAAACTGTTTTTT. This chain uses TRBV29-1 with TRBJ1-4; D is uncertain. This CDR3 region has 11 residues. Germline values: CDR1 SQVTM, CDR2 ANQGSEA. With 4 bases removed from V and 7 bases from J, the gap between germline ends came to 7 bases. The complete variable domain, with remaining parts taken from reference TRBV29-1 and TRBJ1-4, reads SAVISQKPSRDICQRGTSLTIQCQVDSQVTMMFWYRQQPGQSLTLIATANQGSEATYESGFVIDKFPISRPNLTFSTLTVSNMSPEDSSIYLCSVVRGEKLFFGSGTQLSVL.

This clonotype has a count of ten or more. The J gene is TRBJ2-1, the V gene TRBV18; D gene unclear. The CDR3 sequence is 13 residues long. Germline-derived CDR1 and CDR2 are KGHSH and LQKENI. V lost 8 bases to trimming and J lost 6 bases, with 14 bases between them. CDR3 bases: TGTGCCAGCACGAGAGGATACCCCAATGAGCAGTTCTTC. It specifies CASTRGYPNEQFF.

This clonotype was seen at least ten times. This sequence joins TRBV7-9 and TRBJ2-1; no definite D call. The CDR3 sequence is 13 residues long. The germline V and J ends were trimmed by 5 bases and 6 bases, with 11 bases remaining between them. Germline lookup yields CDR1 SEHNR and CDR2 FQNEAQ (reference sequence). CDR3 sequence reads: CASSPTHINEQFF. In nucleotides, the CDR3 is TGTGCCAGCAGCCCGACCCATATCAATGAGCAGTTCTTC.

This clonotype was seen ten or more times. The genes are TRBV29-1 and TRBJ1-3; possibly TRBD1 for D (5 bases). CDR1 SQVTM and CDR2 ANQGSEA come from the germline V gene. The CDR3 runs 13 residues. The V gene lost 6 bases and the J gene lost 4 bases, with 13 bases spanning the gap. CDR3 in amino acids: CSVVLTAGNTIYF. The CDR3 coding sequence is TGCAGCGTGGTCCTGACAGCAGGAAACACCATATATTTT.

This clonotype was seen at least ten times. The chain joins TRBV6-2 or TRBV6-3 to TRBJ2-5; D not certain. This CDR3 spans 12 amino acids. Deletions cut 7 bases from V and 5 bases from J, with 11 bases between. CDR1 and CDR2 (germline): MNHEY, SVGEGT. CDR3 in amino acids: CASINEAETQYF. CDR3 DNA sequence: TGTGCCAGCATCAACGAGGCGGAGACCCAGTACTTC.

This clonotype occurred many times. This chain links TRBV9 with TRBJ2-6; tentative D call: TRBD1 (5 bases). The length of the CDR3 is 18 residues. Germline CDR1 reads SGDLS; CDR2 reads YYNGEE. The V gene lost 4 bases and the J gene lost 0 bases, with 17 bases spanning the gap. This CDR3 is CASSPLPTDRSGANVLTF. CDR3 sequence (DNA): TGTGCCAGCAGCCCTCTCCCGACAGACCGCTCTGGGGCCAACGTCCTGACTTTC.

The CDR3 reads CASWDSYEQYF. The CDR3 nucleotides are TGTGCCAGCTGGGACAGCTACGAGCAGTACTTC. The genes are TRBV6-2 or TRBV6-3 and TRBJ2-7; 7 positions agree with TRBD1. This CDR3 has 11 amino acids. Per germline, CDR1 MNHEY and CDR2 SVGEGT. V lost 8 bases, J lost 3 bases, and 1 base stayed unmatched.

The table lists this clonotype with many counts. The rearrangement uses TRBV7-6 and TRBJ2-7; D not resolved. Germline lookup yields CDR1 SGHVS and CDR2 FNYEAQ. V was clipped by 8 bases and J by 3 bases, with 5 bases between them. This CDR3 is 10 amino acids long. For the CDR3, the DNA is TGTGCCAGCGGGGACTACGAGCAGTACTTC. This encodes CASGDYEQYF.

A remark on this clonotype: Since a much larger clone is just one base distant, this may be a read error. The rearrangement joins TRBV28 to TRBJ2-1; 8 bases fit TRBD2. This CDR3 is built from 15 residues. Germline CDR1 MDHEN, CDR2 SYDVKM. V gave up 0 bases and J gave up 6 bases; unmatched junction bases: 4. CDR3 sequence: CASSLWGGGSNEQFF. DNA of the CDR3: TGTGCCAGCAGTTTATGGGGCGGGGGGAGCAATGAGCAGTTCTTC.

Note on this clonotype: Just one base apart from a much larger clone, this may be a read error. The V and J genes are TRBV4-1 and TRBJ1-1; no reliable D call. V was cut by 0 bases and J by 4 bases, with 12 bases left in between. Germline V lookup: CDR1 MGHRA, CDR2 YSYEKL. The CDR3 is made up of 15 amino acids. The CDR3 is CASSQESAQRTEAFF. The CDR3 DNA is TGCGCCAGCAGCCAAGAGTCGGCCCAACGCACTGAAGCTTTCTTT.

This clonotype occurred many times. The chain joins TRBV27 to TRBJ2-3, with no clear D. Germline CDR1 MNHEY, CDR2 SMNVEV (reference sequence). The CDR3 extends over 13 amino acids. Trimming stripped 0 bases from V and 4 bases from J, with 5 bases between. The CDR3 loop reads CASSLSWADTQYF. DNA for the CDR3: TGTGCCAGCAGTTTATCGTGGGCAGATACGCAGTATTTT.

In its sample, this clonotype was seen many times. This chain connects TRBV12-3 or TRBV12-4 to TRBJ2-1, with 12 nucleotides matching TRBD2. V dropped 11 bases and J dropped 10; count of bases not matched to a gene: 6. This CDR3 is built from 12 residues. The CDR3, as DNA: TGTGCCTCCACCGGGACTAGCGGGGAGCAGTTCTTC. It specifies CASTGTSGEQFF.

The rearrangement uses TRBV6-1 and TRBJ2-1; D remains ambiguous. The CDR3 is made up of 14 amino acids. V lost 2 bases to trimming and J lost 10 bases, with 15 bases between them. Germline V gives CDR1 MNHNS, CDR2 SASEGT. The DNA for the CDR3 is TGTGCCAGCAGTGAACCCGACGGTGGTACAGAGCAGTTCTTC. The encoded protein is CASSEPDGGTEQFF.

The sample holds a few counts of this clonotype. The chain links TRBV28 to TRBJ2-3; D possibly corresponds to TRBD2 (6 bases). There are 15 residues in the CDR3. Trimming stripped 2 bases from V and 4 bases from J, with 13 bases between. CDR1 is MDHEN, CDR2 SYDVKM, per germline. The CDR3 region is CASSLGGRCADTQYF. The CDR3 DNA reads TGTGCCAGCAGTTTAGGAGGGAGGTGTGCAGATACGCAGTATTTT.

This clonotype was recorded at least ten times. The chain couples TRBV29-1 to TRBJ2-1; TRBD2 matches 8 bases. CDR1 and CDR2 from the germline V gene are SQVTM and ANQGSEA. Germline trimming cut 5 bases from V and 0 bases from J; bases unmatched to any gene: 0. The CDR3 is 13 residues long. As DNA, the CDR3 is TGCAGCGTTAGCGGGAGCTCCTACAATGAGCAGTTCTTC. Its translation: CSVSGSSYNEQFF.

This clonotype was picked up many times. The chain employs TRBV20-1 and TRBJ1-5, with D possibly being TRBD1 (6 bases). V was clipped by 6 bases and J by 5 bases, with 17 bases between them. This CDR3 has 14 residues. Germline CDR1 reads DFQATT; CDR2 reads SNEGSKA (reference sequence). For the CDR3, the DNA is TGCAGTGCCCTGGGGGGCAGGGGATATCAGCCCCAGCATTTT. Its translation is CSALGGRGYQPQHF.

This clonotype has at least ten counts. The V gene is TRBV11-2, the J gene TRBJ2-3; 8 bases align to TRBD1. CDR3 length: 15 residues. The germline gives CDR1 SGHAT, CDR2 FQNNGV. V gave up 5 bases and J gave up 1 base; unmatched junction bases: 5. The DNA of the CDR3 is TGTGCCAGCAGCCCCGGGACAGGAGGCACAGATACGCAGTATTTT. Amino acid sequence: CASSPGTGGTDTQYF.

The rearrangement links TRBV28 to TRBJ2-2, with 10 bases identical to TRBD2. In germline, CDR1 is MDHEN, CDR2 SYDVKM. V lost 4 bases and J lost 5; bases outside the gene matches: 4. The CDR3 is made up of 15 amino acids. CDR3 DNA sequence: TGTGCCAGCAGTTCGACTAGCGGGCGAACCGGGGAGCTGTTTTTT. This codes for CASSSTSGRTGELFF.

The table lists this clonotype with many counts. The rearrangement uses TRBV6-5 and TRBJ2-1, with D maybe TRBD2 (6 bases). Germline V gene lookup returns CDR1 MNHEY and CDR2 SVGAGI. The CDR3 totals 17 residues. V was cut by 4 bases and J by 0 bases, with 16 bases left in between. The CDR3 protein is CASSSVGLFVSYNEQFF. CDR3 coding DNA: TGTGCCAGCAGTTCGGTAGGACTATTCGTCTCCTACAATGAGCAGTTCTTC.